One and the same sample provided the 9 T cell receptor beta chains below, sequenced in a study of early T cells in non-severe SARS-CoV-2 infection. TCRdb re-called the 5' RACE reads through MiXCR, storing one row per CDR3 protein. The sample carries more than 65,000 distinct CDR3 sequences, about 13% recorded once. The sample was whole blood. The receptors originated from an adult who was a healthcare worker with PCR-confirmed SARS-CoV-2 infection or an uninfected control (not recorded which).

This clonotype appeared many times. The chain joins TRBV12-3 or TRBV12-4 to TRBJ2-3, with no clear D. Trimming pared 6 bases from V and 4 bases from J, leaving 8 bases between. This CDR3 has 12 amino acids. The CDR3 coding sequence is TGTGCCAGCAGCGGAATGGCAGATACGCAGTATTTT. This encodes CASSGMADTQYF.

The CDR3 protein is CASRTRESNYGYTF. Here the CDR3 DNA reads TGTGCCAGTAGAACAAGGGAAAGTAACTATGGCTACACCTTC. This rearrangement joins TRBV19 to TRBJ1-2; no clear D gene. Germline V gives CDR1 LNHDA, CDR2 SQIVND (reference sequence). This CDR3 has 14 residues. Trimming removed 6 bases at V and 1 base at J, with 12 bases between.

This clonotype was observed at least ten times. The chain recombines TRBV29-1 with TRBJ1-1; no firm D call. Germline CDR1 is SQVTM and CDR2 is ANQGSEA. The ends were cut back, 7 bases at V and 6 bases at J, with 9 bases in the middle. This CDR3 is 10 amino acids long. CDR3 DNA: TGCAGCGACGAGGGAGCTGAAGCTTTCTTT. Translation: CSDEGAEAFF.

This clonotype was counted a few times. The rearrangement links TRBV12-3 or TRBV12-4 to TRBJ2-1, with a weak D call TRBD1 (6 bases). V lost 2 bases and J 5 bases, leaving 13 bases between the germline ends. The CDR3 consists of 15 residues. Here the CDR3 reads CASSLRDNVNNEQFF. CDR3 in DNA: TGTGCCAGCAGTTTAAGGGACAACGTCAACAATGAGCAGTTCTTC.

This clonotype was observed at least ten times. The CDR3 coding sequence is TGTGCCAGCAGCTTAGTAGGTCTAGACAATGAGCAGTTCTTC. Translating gives CASSLVGLDNEQFF. V gene TRBV11-2 combines with J gene TRBJ2-1, with no clear D. Trimming shortened V by 1 base and J by 5 bases, and 9 bases separated the two germline ends. Germline V gene lookup returns CDR1 SGHAT and CDR2 FQNNGV. The CDR3 contains 14 residues.

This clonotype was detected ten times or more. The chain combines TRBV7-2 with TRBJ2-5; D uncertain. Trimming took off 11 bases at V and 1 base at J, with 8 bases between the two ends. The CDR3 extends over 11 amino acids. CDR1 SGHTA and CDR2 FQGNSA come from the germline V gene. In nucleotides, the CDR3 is TGTGCCTCATGGGGCCAAGAGACCCAGTACTTC. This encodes CASWGQETQYF.

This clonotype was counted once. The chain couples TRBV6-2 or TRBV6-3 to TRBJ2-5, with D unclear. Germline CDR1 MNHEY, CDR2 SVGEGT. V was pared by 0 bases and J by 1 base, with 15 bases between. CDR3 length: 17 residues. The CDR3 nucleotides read TGTGCCAGCAGTTACTCCATCCAGGCTAAGTTCCAAGAGACCCAGTACTTC. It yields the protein CASSYSIQAKFQETQYF.

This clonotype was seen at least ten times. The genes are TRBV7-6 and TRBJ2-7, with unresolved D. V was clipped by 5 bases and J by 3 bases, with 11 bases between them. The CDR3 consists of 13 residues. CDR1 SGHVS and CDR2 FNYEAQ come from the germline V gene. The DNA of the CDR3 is TGTGCCAGCAGCCGATCACAAAACTACGAGCAGTACTTC. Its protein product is CASSRSQNYEQYF.

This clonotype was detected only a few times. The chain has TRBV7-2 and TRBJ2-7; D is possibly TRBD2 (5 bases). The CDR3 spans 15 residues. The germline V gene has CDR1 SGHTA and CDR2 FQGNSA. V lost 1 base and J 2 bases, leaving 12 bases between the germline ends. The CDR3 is CASSLERLPAYEQYF. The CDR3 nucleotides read TGTGCCAGCAGCTTAGAGAGACTACCCGCCTACGAGCAGTACTTC.